This T cell receptor beta chain was captured in a study of CD8 T cells in Susac syndrome. RNA in amounts of about 0.5 to 1 ug was reverse transcribed with random hexamers. TCRdb re-derived calls from the immunoSEQ multiplex PCR reads in MiXCR, one entry per CDR3 protein. The sample carries 170,000 or so distinct CDR3 sequences, about 95% recorded once. V was clipped by 5 bases and J by 2 bases, with 12 bases between them. Germline loops: CDR1 MNHEY, CDR2 SMNVEV (reference sequence). The CDR3 covers 14 residues. The rearrangement joins TRBV27 to TRBJ2-5; the D gene is possibly TRBD1 (7 bases). The specimen sequenced was CD4+ T cells from PBMCs. The clonotype originates from a human donor with Susac syndrome. The CDR3 DNA follows: TGTGCCAGCAGTCCACAGGGGACTCAAGAGACCCAGTACTTC. This sequence encodes CASSPQGTQETQYF.